The text below deals with one T cell receptor (beta chain). This record belongs to a study of blood T cell repertoires in COVID-19. Participants, roughly 18 to 100 years old, spanned some 23 US areas. Each recovered donor of Cohort 3 presented with two negative PCRs, clearance, or symptom resolution. This CDR3 region has 17 residues. CDR1 and CDR2 (germline): SGHDT, YYEEEE. V was trimmed by 5 bases and J by 0 bases, leaving 18 bases between them. Per the authors' pipeline: Estimates of nucleated cell counts were drawn from the amplification of reference gene primers. Clones were sequenced by immunoSEQ multiplex PCR, and TCRdb holds only the in-frame ones, with some missing. The V and J calls and the clone size are those of that table, but D and trimming were determined from the DNA. The profile covers 150,000 to 200,000 clones, with almost 80% appearing a single time and 17% taken by the ten largest.

The specimen sequenced was PBMCs or T cells enriched from blood (not recorded which). V is TRBV5-6 and J is TRBJ1-3; D gene unclear. The TCR was taken from a woman aged 50 to 65 who had recovered from COVID-19. CDR3 bases: TGTGCCAGCAGTTACGGAGGAGTGGGGTACTCTGGAAACACCATATATTTT. Protein sequence: CASSYGGVGYSGNTIYF.